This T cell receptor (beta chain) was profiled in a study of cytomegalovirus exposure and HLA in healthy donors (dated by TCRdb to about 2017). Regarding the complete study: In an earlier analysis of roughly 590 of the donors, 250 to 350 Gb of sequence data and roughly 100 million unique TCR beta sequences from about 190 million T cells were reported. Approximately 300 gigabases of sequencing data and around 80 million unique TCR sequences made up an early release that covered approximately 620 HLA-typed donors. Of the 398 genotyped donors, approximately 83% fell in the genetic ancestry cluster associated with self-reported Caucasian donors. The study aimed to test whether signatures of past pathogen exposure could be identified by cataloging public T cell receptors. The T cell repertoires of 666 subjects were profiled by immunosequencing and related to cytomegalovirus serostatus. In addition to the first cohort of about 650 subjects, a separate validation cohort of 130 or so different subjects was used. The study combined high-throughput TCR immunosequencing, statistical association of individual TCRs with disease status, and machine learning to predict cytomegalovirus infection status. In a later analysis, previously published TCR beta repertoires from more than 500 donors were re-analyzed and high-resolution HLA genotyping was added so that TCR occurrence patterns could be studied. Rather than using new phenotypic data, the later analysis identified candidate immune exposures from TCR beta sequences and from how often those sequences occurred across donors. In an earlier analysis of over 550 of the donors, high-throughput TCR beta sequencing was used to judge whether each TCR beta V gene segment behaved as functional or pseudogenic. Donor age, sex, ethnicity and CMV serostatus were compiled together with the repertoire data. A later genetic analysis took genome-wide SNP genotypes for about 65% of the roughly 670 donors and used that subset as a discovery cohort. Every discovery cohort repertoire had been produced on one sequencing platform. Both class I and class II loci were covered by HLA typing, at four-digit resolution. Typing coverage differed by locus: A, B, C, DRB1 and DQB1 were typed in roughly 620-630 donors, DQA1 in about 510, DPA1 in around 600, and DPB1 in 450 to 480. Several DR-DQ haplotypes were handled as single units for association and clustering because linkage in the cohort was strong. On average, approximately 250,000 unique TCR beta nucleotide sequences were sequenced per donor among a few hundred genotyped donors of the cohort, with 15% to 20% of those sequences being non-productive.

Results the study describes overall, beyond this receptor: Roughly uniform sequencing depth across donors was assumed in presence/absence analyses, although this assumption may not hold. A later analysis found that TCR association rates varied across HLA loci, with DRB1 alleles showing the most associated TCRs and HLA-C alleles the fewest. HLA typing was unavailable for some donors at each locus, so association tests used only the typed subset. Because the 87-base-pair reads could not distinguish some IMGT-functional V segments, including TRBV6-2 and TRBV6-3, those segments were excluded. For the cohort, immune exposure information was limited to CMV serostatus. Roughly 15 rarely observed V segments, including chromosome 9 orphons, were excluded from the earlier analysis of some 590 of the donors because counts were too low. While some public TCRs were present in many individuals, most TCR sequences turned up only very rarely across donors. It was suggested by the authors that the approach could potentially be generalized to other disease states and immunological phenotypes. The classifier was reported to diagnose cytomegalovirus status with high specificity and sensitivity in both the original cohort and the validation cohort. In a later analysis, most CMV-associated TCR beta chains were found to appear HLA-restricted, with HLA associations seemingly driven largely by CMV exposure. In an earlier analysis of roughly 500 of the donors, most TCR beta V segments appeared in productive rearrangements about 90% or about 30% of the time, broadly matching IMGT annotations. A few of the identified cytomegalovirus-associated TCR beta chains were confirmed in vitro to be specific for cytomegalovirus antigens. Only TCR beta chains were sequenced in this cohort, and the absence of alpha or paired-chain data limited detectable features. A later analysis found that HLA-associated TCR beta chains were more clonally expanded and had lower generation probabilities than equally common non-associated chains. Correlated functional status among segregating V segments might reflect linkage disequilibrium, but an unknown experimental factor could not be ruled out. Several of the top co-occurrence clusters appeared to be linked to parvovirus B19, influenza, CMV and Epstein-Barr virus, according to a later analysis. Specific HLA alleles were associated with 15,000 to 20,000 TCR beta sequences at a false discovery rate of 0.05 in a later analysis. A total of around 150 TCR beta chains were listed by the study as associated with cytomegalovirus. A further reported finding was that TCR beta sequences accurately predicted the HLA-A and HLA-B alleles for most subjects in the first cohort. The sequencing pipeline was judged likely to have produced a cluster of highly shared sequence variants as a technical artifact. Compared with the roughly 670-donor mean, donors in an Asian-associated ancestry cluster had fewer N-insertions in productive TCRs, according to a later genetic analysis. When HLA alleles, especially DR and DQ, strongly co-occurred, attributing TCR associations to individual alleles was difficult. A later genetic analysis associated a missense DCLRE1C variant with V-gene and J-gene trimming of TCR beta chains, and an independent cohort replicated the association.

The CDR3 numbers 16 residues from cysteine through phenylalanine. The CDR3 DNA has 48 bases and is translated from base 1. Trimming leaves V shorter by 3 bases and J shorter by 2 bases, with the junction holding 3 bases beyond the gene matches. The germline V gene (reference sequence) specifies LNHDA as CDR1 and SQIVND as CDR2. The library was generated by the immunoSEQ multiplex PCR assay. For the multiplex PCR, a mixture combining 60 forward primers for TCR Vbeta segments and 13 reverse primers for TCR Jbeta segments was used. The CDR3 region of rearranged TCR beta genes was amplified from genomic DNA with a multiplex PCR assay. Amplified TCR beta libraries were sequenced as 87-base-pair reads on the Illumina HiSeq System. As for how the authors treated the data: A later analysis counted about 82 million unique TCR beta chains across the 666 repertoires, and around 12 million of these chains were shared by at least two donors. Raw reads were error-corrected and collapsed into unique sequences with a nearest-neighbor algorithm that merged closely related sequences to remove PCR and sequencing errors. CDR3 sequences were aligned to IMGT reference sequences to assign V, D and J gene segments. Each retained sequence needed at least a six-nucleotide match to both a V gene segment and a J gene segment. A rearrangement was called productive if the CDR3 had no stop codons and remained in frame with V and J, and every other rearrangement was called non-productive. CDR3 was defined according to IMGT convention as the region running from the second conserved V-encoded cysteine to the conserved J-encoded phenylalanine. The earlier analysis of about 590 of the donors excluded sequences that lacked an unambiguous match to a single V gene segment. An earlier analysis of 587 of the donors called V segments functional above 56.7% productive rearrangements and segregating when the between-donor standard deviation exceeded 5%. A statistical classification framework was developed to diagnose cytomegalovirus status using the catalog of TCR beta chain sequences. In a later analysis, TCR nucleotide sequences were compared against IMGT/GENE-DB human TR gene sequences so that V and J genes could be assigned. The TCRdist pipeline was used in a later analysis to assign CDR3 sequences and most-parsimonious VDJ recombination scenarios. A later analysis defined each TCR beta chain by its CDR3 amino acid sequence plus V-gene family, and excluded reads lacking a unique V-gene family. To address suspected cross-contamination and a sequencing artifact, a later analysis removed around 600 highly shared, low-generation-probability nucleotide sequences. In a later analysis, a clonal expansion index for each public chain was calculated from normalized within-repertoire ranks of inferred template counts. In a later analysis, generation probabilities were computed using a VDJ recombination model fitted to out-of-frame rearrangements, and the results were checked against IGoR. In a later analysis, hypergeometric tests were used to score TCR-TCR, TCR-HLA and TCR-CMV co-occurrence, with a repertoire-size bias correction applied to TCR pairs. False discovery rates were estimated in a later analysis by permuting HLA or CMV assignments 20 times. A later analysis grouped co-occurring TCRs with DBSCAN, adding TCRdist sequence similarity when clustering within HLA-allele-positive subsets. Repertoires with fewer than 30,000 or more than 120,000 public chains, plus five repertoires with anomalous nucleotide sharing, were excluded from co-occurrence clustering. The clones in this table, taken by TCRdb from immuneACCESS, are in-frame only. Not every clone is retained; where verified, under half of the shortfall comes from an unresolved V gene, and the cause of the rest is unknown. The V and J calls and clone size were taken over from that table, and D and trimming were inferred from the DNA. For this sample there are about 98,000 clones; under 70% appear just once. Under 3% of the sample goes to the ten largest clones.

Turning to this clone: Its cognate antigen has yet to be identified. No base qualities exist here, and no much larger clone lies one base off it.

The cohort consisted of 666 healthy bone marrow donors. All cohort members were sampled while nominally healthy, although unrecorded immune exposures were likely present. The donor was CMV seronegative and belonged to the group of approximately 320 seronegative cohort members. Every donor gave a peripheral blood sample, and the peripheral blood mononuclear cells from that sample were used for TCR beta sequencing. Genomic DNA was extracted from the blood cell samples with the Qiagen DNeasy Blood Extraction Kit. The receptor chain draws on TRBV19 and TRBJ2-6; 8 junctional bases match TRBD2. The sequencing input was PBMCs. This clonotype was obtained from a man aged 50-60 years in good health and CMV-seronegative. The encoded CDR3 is CASSMVLAAGANVLTF. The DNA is TGTGCCAGTAGTATGGTACTAGCGGCTGGGGCCAACGTCCTGACTTTC. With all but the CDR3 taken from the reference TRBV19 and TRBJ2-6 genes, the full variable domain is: DGGITQSPKYLFRKEGQNVTLSCEQNLNHDAMYWYRQDPGQGLRLIYYSQIVNDFQKGDIAEGYSVSREKKESFPLTVTSAQKNPTAFYLCASSMVLAAGANVLTFGAGSRLTVL.